Given below is one TCR beta chain in context. What it recognizes is unknown. The data were obtained in a study of long-term antiretroviral therapy in people with HIV. Points from the study as a whole: The repertoire was dominated at all time points by clones expanded before ART. Diversity went up after ART and still fell short of transplant donor controls.

The CDR3 is made up of 15 amino acids. The immunoSEQ assay was v3.0, run at survey level. Sequencing used immunoSEQ multiplex PCR; TCRdb keeps in-frame clones, though not all of them. Of approximately 15,000 clones listed, over 70% are singletons. The sequence was obtained from a woman aged 45-65 years with HIV. V gene TRBV1 combines with J gene TRBJ1-4; TRBD1 reflects the table's D call only, with no check against the DNA. TRBV1 is a pseudogene segment. This sample comprised unsorted PBMCs, obtained 1.5 years before starting antiretroviral therapy. This CDR3 is CTSGTSGTLNEKLFF. The CDR3 DNA reads as TGCACCAGCGGAACCTCCGGGACACTAAATGAAAAACTGTTTTTT.